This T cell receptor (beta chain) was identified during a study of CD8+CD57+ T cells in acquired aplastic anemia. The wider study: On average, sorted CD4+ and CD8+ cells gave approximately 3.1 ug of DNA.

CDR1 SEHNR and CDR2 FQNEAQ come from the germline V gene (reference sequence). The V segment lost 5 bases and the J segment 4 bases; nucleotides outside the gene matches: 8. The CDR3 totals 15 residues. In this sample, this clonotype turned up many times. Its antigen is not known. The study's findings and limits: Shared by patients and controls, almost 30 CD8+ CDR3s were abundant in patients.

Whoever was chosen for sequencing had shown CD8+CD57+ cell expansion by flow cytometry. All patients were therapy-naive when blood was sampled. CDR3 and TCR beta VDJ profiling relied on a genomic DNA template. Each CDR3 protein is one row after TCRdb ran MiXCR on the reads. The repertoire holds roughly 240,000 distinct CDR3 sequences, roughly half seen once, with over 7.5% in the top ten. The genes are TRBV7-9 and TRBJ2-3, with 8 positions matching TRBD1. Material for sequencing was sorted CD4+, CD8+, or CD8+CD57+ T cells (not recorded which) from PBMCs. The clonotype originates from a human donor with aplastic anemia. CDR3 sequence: CASSPRDRRADTQYF. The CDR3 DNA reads TGTGCCAGCAGCCCACGGGACAGGCGAGCAGATACGCAGTATTTT.